The rows below give T cell receptor beta chains drawn from one sample of a study of CD8 T cells in Susac syndrome. A single record per CDR3 protein comes from TCRdb applying MiXCR to the immunoSEQ multiplex PCR reads. The sample carries 180,000 or so distinct CDR3 sequences, nearly 97% recorded once. The sequencing sample was made of CD4+ T cells from PBMCs. These receptors came from a human donor with multiple sclerosis. CDR3s include the opening cysteine and the closing phenylalanine or tryptophan.

V	J	CDR3
TRBV21-1	TRBJ1-5	CASSNRGAGQPQHF
TRBV2	TRBJ1-2	CASSARRREEYGYTF
TRBV6-2/TRBV6-3	TRBJ1-4	CASKRGHGEKLFF
TRBV5-6	TRBJ1-1	CASSFPMNTEAFF
TRBV20-1	TRBJ2-1	CSAPGPGEFF
TRBV3-1	TRBJ2-5	CASSQDPRDQETQYF
TRBV18	TRBJ1-1	CASFFLQLGDQAFF
TRBV28	TRBJ1-1	CASRSPSRGFF
TRBV20-1	TRBJ1-2	CSAHRGGYGYTF
TRBV20-1	TRBJ1-4	CSAPPALGVEKLFF
TRBV14	TRBJ2-3	CASSRLAATDTQYF
TRBV7-6	TRBJ2-7	CASSRTPGSSGYEQYF
TRBV6-5	TRBJ2-7	CASRDRVGYEQYF
TRBV5-6	TRBJ1-6	CASSDLLIDSPLHF
TRBV5-4	TRBJ2-5	CASSFGSGGAEETQYF
TRBV24-1	TRBJ2-1	CATSDPGQGNNEQFF
TRBV6-5	TRBJ2-1	CASRKLATSNEQFF
TRBV30	TRBJ1-2	CAWTDAQGGNYGYTF
TRBV9	TRBJ1-2	CASSPRGNYGYTF
TRBV3-1	TRBJ2-1	CASSRLAGSYNEQFF
TRBV5-1	TRBJ2-2	CASSQVQTGELFF
TRBV29-1	TRBJ1-1	CSVLTPWVGAFF
TRBV20-1	TRBJ2-3	CSATSRGLSTDTQYF
TRBV7-9	TRBJ2-7	CASSFDGGYDEQYF
TRBV23-1	TRBJ1-6	CASSQSAGLLNSPLHF
TRBV20-1	TRBJ2-1	CSAYLAGGLYNEQFF
TRBV29-1	TRBJ1-5	CSVQGNSNQPQHF